The 5 T cell receptor beta chains reported below all come from one sample, sequenced in a study of blood T cells in healthy people across ages. With a J-beta primer mix and a sample-barcoded 5' primer, a second PCR ran 7 to 11 cycles. One entry per CDR3 protein, called by TCRdb with MiXCR from the 5' RACE reads. The sample includes 850,000 to 1,000,000 distinct CDR3 sequences, roughly half seen only once; the top ten take roughly 23%. Sequencing used blood. These receptors were taken from an older woman in good health.

This clonotype was detected ten times or more. This clone may be a read error of a much larger clone one base away. This chain links TRBV29-1 with TRBJ2-5; D unclear. The germline CDR1 and CDR2 sequences are SQVTM and ANQGSEA. The CDR3 has 11 amino acids. V lost 7 bases and J 11 bases, leaving 17 bases between the germline ends. CDR3 sequence (DNA): TGCAGCGGTGGCAGAGACCATGAGCAGTACTTC. Its translation is CSGGRDHEQYF.

The CDR3 DNA sequence: TGTGCCAGCAGTTACCAACAGGGTACCTACGAGCAGTACTTC. The encoded protein is CASSYQQGTYEQYF. This chain joins TRBV6-5 and TRBJ2-7, with D possibly being TRBD1 (6 bases). The V gene lost 2 bases and the J gene lost 2 bases, with 10 bases spanning the gap. CDR3 length: 14 residues. Germline loops: CDR1 MNHEY, CDR2 SVGAGI.

The chain is built from TRBV3-1 and TRBJ1-1; 7 nucleotides align to TRBD1. The CDR3 runs to 15 residues. Germline V lookup: CDR1 LGHDT, CDR2 YNNKEL (reference sequence). Trimming took 5 bases from V and 1 from J; bases not matched to a gene: 7. The DNA of the CDR3 is TGTGCCAGCAGCAAGACGGACAGGAGGAACACTGAAGCTTTCTTT. Amino acids: CASSKTDRRNTEAFF.

The chain has TRBV2 and TRBJ2-4; D remains ambiguous. This CDR3 has 8 amino acids. Germline V gene sequence: CDR1 SNHLY, CDR2 FYNNEI. The germline V and J ends were trimmed by 7 bases and 13 bases, with 5 bases remaining between them. The CDR3 sequence is CASKEQYF. The CDR3 DNA sequence: TGTGCCAGCAAGGAGCAGTACTTC.

The chain combines TRBV3-1 with TRBJ2-7; D may be TRBD1 or TRBD2 (5 bases each). This CDR3 region has 17 residues. V lost 1 base, J lost 6 bases, and 22 bases lay in between. Germline V gives CDR1 LGHDT, CDR2 YNNKEL (reference sequence). The CDR3 loop reads CASSQGLSGTVPREQYF. The CDR3 DNA reads TGTGCCAGCAGCCAAGGGTTATCCGGGACGGTACCTCGCGAGCAGTACTTC.